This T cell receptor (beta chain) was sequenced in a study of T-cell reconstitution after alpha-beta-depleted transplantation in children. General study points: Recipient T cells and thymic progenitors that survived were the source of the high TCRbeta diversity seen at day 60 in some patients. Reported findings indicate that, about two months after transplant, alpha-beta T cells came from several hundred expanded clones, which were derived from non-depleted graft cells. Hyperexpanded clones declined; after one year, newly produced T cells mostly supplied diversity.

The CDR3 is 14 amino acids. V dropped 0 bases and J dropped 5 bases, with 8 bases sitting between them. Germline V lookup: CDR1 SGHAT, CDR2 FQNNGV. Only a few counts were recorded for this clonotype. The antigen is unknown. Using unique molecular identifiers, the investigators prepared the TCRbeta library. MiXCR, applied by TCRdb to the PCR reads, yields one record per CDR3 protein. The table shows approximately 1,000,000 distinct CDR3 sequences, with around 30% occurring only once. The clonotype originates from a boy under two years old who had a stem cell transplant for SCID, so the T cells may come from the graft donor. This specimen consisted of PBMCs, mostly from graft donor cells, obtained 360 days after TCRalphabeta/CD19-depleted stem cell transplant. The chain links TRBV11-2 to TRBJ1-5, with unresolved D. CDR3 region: CASSLDNGYQPQHF. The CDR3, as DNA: TGTGCCAGCAGCTTAGACAACGGTTATCAGCCCCAGCATTTT. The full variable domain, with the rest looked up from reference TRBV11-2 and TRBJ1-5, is EAGVAQSPRYKIIEKRQSVAFWCNPISGHATLYWYQQILGQGPKLLIQFQNNGVVDDSQLPKDRFSAERLKGVDSTLKIQPAKLEDSAVYLCASSLDNGYQPQHFGDGTRLSIL.